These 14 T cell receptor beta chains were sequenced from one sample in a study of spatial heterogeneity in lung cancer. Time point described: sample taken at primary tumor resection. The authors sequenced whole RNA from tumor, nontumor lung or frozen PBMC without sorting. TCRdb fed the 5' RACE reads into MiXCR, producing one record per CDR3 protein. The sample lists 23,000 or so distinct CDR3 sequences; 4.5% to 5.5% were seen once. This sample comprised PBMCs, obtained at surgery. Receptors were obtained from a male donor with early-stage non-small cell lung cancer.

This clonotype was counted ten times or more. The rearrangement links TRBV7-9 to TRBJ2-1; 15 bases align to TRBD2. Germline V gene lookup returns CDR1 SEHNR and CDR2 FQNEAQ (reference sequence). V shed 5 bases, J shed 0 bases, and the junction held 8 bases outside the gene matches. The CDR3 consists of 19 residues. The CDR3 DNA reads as TGTGCCAGCAGCCTTGGGACTAGCGGGAGGCCCAGCTCCTACAATGAGCAGTTCTTC. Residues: CASSLGTSGRPSSYNEQFF.

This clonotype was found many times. CDR3 sequence: CSAILAGTYNEQFF. For the CDR3, the DNA is TGCAGTGCCATACTAGCGGGGACCTACAATGAGCAGTTCTTC. The chain carries TRBV20-1 and TRBJ2-1; TRBD2 matches at 10 bases. Germline loops: CDR1 DFQATT, CDR2 SNEGSKA (reference sequence). CDR3 size: 14 residues. Losses at the gene ends were 6 bases for V and 2 bases for J; bases not matched to a gene: 4.

As DNA, the CDR3 is TGTGCCAGCAGCTTCTGGACAGATCTCTATGGCTACACCTTC. As protein: CASSFWTDLYGYTF. The V gene is TRBV5-6, the J gene TRBJ1-2; D is possibly TRBD1 (6 bases). This CDR3 spans 14 amino acids. Between the trimmed V and J ends, which lost 2 bases and 4 bases, there was a span of 12 bases. The V gene's germline CDR1 is SGHDT and CDR2 YYEEEE.

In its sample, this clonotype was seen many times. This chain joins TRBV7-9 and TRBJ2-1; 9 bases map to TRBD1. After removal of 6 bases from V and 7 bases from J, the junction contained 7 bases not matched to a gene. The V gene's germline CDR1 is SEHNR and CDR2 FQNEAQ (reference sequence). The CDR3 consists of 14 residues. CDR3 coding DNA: TGTGCCAGCAGTTCGGGACAGGGTGCTAATGAGCAGTTCTTC. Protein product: CASSSGQGANEQFF.

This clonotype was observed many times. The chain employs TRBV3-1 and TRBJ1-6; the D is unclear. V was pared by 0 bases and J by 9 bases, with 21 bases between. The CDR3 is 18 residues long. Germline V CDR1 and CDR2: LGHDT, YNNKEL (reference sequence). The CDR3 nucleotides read TGTGCCAGCAGCCAAGATCTCCACGACGGGGTATTATTTTCACCCCTCCACTTT. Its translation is CASSQDLHDGVLFSPLHF. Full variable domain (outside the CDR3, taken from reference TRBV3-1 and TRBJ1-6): DTAVSQTPKYLVTQMGNDKSIKCEQNLGHDTMYWYKQDSKKFLKIMFSYNNKELIINETVPNRFSPKSPDKAHLNLHINSLELGDSAVYFCASSQDLHDGVLFSPLHFGNGTRLTVT.

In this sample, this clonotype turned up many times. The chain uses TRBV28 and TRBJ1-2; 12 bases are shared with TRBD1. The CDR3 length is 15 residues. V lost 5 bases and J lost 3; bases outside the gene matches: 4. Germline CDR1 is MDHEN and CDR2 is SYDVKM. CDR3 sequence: CASSPGTGGYYGYTF. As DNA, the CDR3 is TGTGCCAGCAGTCCCGGGACAGGGGGCTACTATGGCTACACCTTC.

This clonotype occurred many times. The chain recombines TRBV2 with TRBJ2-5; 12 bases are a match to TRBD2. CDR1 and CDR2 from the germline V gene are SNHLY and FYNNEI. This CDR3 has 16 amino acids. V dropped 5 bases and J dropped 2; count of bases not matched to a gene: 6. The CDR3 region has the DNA TGTGCCAGCAGTCGGCGTCTAGCGGGAGGGCAAGAGACCCAGTACTTC. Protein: CASSRRLAGGQETQYF.

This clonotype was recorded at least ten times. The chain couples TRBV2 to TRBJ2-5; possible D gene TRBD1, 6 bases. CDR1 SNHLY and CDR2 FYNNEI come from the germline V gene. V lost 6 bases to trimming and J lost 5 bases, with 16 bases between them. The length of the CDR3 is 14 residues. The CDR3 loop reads CASRAGRGMETQYF. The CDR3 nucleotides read TGTGCCAGCAGAGCAGGCAGGGGAATGGAGACCCAGTACTTC.

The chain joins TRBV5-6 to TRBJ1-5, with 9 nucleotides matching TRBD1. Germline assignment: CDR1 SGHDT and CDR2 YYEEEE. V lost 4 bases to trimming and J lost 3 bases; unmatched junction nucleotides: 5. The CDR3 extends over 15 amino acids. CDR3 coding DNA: TGTGCCAGCAGCCCGGACAGGGGTATCAATCAGCCCCAGCATTTT. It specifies CASSPDRGINQPQHF.

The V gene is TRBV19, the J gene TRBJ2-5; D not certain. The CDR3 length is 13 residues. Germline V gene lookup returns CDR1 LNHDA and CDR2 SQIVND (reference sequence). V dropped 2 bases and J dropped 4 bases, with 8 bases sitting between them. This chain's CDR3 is CASSIPERETQYF. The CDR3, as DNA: TGTGCCAGTAGTATACCTGAGCGAGAGACCCAGTACTTC.

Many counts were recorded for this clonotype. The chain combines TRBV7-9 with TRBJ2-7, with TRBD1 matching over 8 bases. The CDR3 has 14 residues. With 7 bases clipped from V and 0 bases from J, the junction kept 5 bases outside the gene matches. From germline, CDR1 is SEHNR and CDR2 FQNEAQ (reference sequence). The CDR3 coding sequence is TGTGCCAGCACCTGGGACAGGAGCTCCTACGAGCAGTACTTC. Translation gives CASTWDRSSYEQYF.

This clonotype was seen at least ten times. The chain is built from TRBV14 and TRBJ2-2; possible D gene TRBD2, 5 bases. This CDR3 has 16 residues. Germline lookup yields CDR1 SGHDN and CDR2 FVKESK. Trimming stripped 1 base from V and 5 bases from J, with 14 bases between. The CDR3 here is CASSQVPSLRTGELFF. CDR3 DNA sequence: TGTGCCAGCAGCCAAGTCCCTAGCCTGAGGACCGGGGAGCTGTTTTTT.

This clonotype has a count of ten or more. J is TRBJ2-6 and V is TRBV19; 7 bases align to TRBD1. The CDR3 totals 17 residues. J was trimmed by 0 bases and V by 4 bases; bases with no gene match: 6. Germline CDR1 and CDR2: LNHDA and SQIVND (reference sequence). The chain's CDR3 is CASSNRGRNSGANVLTF. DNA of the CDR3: TGTGCCAGTAGTAACAGGGGAAGGAACTCTGGGGCCAACGTCCTGACTTTC.

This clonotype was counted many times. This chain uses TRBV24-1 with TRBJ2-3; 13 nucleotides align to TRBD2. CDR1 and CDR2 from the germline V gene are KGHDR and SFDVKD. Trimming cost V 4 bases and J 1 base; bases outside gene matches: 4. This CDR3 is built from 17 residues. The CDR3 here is CATSEPGTSGGTDTQYF. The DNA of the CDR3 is TGTGCCACCAGTGAACCTGGGACTAGCGGGGGCACAGATACGCAGTATTTT.